These 15 T cell receptor beta chains share one sample of origin, sequenced in a study of control samples from healthy donors and cancer patients. The assay was immunoSEQ multiplex PCR, and TCRdb's table has in-frame clones only and misses some. Of about 170,000 clones in the sample, 75% to 95% were seen once. The sequenced sample consisted of blood. These TCRs come from a woman aged 40 to 50 in good health.

The chain joins TRBV6-6 to TRBJ2-1; 12 bases map to TRBD2. The CDR3 extends over 15 amino acids. Trimming at V came to 7 bases and at J to 10 bases, leaving 11 bases not matched to a gene. Germline-derived CDR1 and CDR2 are MNHNY and SVGAGI (reference sequence). CDR3 DNA sequence: TGTGCCAGCACCCTGCGGCTAGCGGGGGGGGTGGAGCAGTTCTTC. Its translation is CASTLRLAGGVEQFF.

The chain has TRBV5-1 and TRBJ2-3, with D possibly being TRBD1 or TRBD2 (5 bases each). CDR3 length: 13 amino acids. Germline V lookup: CDR1 SGHRS, CDR2 YFSETQ. The germline V and J ends were trimmed by 3 bases and 1 base, with 6 bases remaining between them. DNA for the CDR3: TGCGCCAGCAGCTGGGACCGCACAGATACGCAGTATTTT. Translation gives CASSWDRTDTQYF.

The CDR3 coding sequence is TGTGCCAGCCGCGGGTCTGAGGGGGCCTCTGAAGCTTTCTTT. Residues: CASRGSEGASEAFF. This chain connects TRBV28 to TRBJ1-1, with 7 bases lining up with TRBD1. This CDR3 spans 14 amino acids. The germline V gene encodes CDR1 MDHEN and CDR2 SYDVKM. The V and J ends lost 8 bases and 6 bases, in that order; junction bases with no gene match: 12.

The table lists this clone with a count of one. The chain carries TRBV6-1 and TRBJ2-7; TRBD2 matches 9 bases. From germline, CDR1 is MNHNS and CDR2 SASEGT. Losses at the gene ends were 3 bases for V and 2 bases for J; bases not matched to a gene: 20. The CDR3 consists of 20 residues. The CDR3 reads CASSDNGRGGSHTKTYEQYF. The CDR3 DNA sequence: TGTGCCAGCAGTGACAATGGGCGGGGGGGCTCTCACACTAAGACCTACGAGCAGTACTTC.

This clone was detected once. The V call is TRBV18, the J call TRBJ2-2, with D hard to call. Germline CDR1 is KGHSH and CDR2 is LQKENI. V was clipped by 1 base and J by 4 bases, with 16 bases between them. The CDR3 length is 17 residues. The CDR3 nucleotides read TGTGCCAGCTCACCACAGCAAAAATCCGGCACCACCGGGGAGCTGTTTTTT. Its protein is CASSPQQKSGTTGELFF.

Worth noting for this clone: This CDR3 is also generated by other DNA sequences in the sample. The genes are TRBV6-5 and TRBJ2-2, with D perhaps matching TRBD2 (6 bases). The germline gives CDR1 MNHEY, CDR2 SVGAGI. V lost 0 bases and J 4 bases, leaving 9 bases between the germline ends. This CDR3 is 15 amino acids long. The CDR3 nucleotides are TGTGCCAGCAGTTACTCTGGGGGAGGCACCGGGGAGCTGTTTTTT. Amino acids: CASSYSGGGTGELFF.

On this clone: Other DNA sequences from this sample encode an identical CDR3 as well. The V gene is TRBV29-1, the J gene TRBJ1-1; maybe TRBD1 (5 bases). The CDR3 is made up of 13 amino acids. Trimming took off 4 bases at V and 0 bases at J, with 9 bases between the two ends. Germline assignment: CDR1 SQVTM and CDR2 ANQGSEA. DNA of the CDR3: TGCAGCGTTGGTAGGGGCATGAACACTGAAGCTTTCTTT. Amino acid sequence: CSVGRGMNTEAFF. Variable domain in full (rest from reference TRBV29-1 and TRBJ1-1): SAVISQKPSRDICQRGTSLTIQCQVDSQVTMMFWYRQQPGQSLTLIATANQGSEATYESGFVIDKFPISRPNLTFSTLTVSNMSPEDSSIYLCSVGRGMNTEAFFGQGTRLTVV.

This rearrangement joins TRBV2 to TRBJ1-3; D might be TRBD1 (6 bases). The CDR3 length is 13 residues. Trimming took off 7 bases at V and 7 bases at J, with 14 bases between the two ends. Germline assignment: CDR1 SNHLY and CDR2 FYNNEI. CDR3 in amino acids: CASIVSGANTIYF. The CDR3 DNA reads as TGTGCCAGCATTGTATCGGGGGCTAACACCATATATTTT. Drawing the rest from reference TRBV2 and TRBJ1-3, the complete variable domain is EPEVTQTPSHQVTQMGQEVILRCVPISNHLYFYWYRQILGQKVEFLVSFYNNEISEKSEIFDDQFSVERPDGSNFTLKIRSTKLEDSAMYFCASIVSGANTIYFGEGSWLTVV.

The table lists this clone with a count of one. The chain combines TRBV12-3 or TRBV12-4 with TRBJ1-5; D not resolved. This CDR3 has 13 amino acids. V shed 3 bases and J shed 7 bases, with 10 bases lying between them. In nucleotides, the CDR3 is TGTGCCAGCAGTTTCCAGCTAGGGCAGCCCCAGCATTTT. Translating gives CASSFQLGQPQHF.

The chain couples TRBV12-1 to TRBJ2-3. TRBV12-1 is noted as a pseudogene. The CDR3 consists of 20 residues. The DNA for the CDR3 is TGTGCCAGCAGCCCCCTTGGGTCCTTTGGGAATCTACGATACACAGATACGCAGTATTTT. This codes for CASSPLGSFGNLRYTDTQYF.

The rearrangement links TRBV3-1 (or the pseudogene TRBV3-2) to TRBJ2-7, with D unresolved. The CDR3 runs to 12 residues. In germline, CDR1 is LGHDT, CDR2 YNNKEL (reference sequence). V was trimmed by 4 bases and J by 3 bases, leaving 7 bases between them. In DNA, the CDR3 is TGTGCCAGCAGCCCTGCCGGCTACGAGCAGTACTTC. It yields the protein CASSPAGYEQYF.

V usage is TRBV6-2 or TRBV6-3 and J usage is TRBJ1-1; D uncertain. Germline lookup yields CDR1 MNHEY and CDR2 SVGEGT. V was pared by 6 bases and J by 5 bases, with 22 bases between. This CDR3 has 16 residues. The CDR3 here is CASSQGPAGGGTEAFF. In nucleotides, the CDR3 is TGTGCCAGCAGCCAAGGTCCCGCCGGAGGAGGGACTGAAGCTTTCTTT.

This chain joins TRBV10-1 and TRBJ1-2, with D uncertain. The CDR3 covers 12 residues. V was shortened by 6 bases and J by 6 bases, with 11 bases between the two germline ends. Germline V gene lookup returns CDR1 WNHNN and CDR2 SYGVQD (reference sequence). The CDR3 nucleotides are TGCGCCAGCAGCCTGGTGCGGGATGGCTACACCTTC. This encodes CASSLVRDGYTF.

V usage is TRBV6-4 and J usage is TRBJ2-3, with no clear D. V was cut by 4 bases and J by 2 bases, with 7 bases left in between. The CDR3 sequence is 13 residues long. Germline-derived CDR1 and CDR2 are MRHNA and SNTAGT. CDR3 protein: CASSVSDTDTQYF. The DNA for the CDR3 is TGTGCCAGCAGTGTCTCGGACACAGATACGCAGTATTTT.

The genes are TRBV10-3 and TRBJ1-5, with 7 bases matching TRBD1. The CDR3 extends over 15 amino acids. V lost 3 bases to trimming and J lost 6 bases; unmatched junction nucleotides: 8. Germline V gives CDR1 ENHRY, CDR2 SYGVKD. The CDR3 DNA is TGTGCCATCAGTGACCCCCGACAGGGCGGTCAGCCCCAGCATTTT. Encoded protein: CAISDPRQGGQPQHF.